This is a list of T cell receptor beta chains from one sample in a study of blood T cell repertoires in COVID-19. Profiled with immunoSEQ multiplex PCR; TCRdb holds only in-frame clones, not every one. The table lists over 200,000 clones, about four fifths of them singletons. Sequenced input: PBMCs or T cells enriched from blood (not recorded which). These TCRs come from a man in his 60s who had recovered from COVID-19. CDR3s include the opening cysteine and the closing phenylalanine or tryptophan. D genes are given only for firm matches.

V gene	J gene	D gene	CDR3 protein	CDR3 DNA
TRBV25-1	TRBJ1-2	.	CASSDPERGDYGYTF	TGTGCCAGCAGTGACCCCGAGCGGGGGGACTATGGCTACACCTTC
TRBV21-1	TRBJ1-6	.	CASSKPSGSPLHF	TGTGCCAGCAGCAAACCCTCAGGATCACCCCTCCACTTT
TRBV7-6	TRBJ1-5	.	CASSPDGQAPRPQHF	TGTGCCAGCAGCCCAGATGGGCAGGCCCCGAGGCCCCAGCATTTT
TRBV30	TRBJ2-3	TRBD2	CAWSEGLAGGRTDTQYF	TGTGCCTGGAGTGAGGGACTAGCGGGGGGCCGCACAGATACGCAGTATTTT
TRBV5-1	TRBJ1-1	.	CASSLAGWGDTEAFF	TGCGCCAGCAGCTTGGCTGGATGGGGGGACACTGAAGCTTTCTTT
TRBV5-1	TRBJ1-1	TRBD1	CASSLVSGQSTEAFF	TGCGCCAGCAGCTTGGTATCGGGACAGAGCACTGAAGCTTTCTTT
TRBV24-1	TRBJ2-7	.	CATSDGGSSYEQYF	TGTGCCACCAGTGATGGGGGGAGCTCCTACGAGCAGTACTTC
TRBV5-1	TRBJ2-3	TRBD1	CASSPTVPGQGNTQYF	TGCGCCAGCAGCCCGACCGTCCCGGGACAGGGCAATACGCAGTATTTT
TRBV3-1/TRBV3-2	TRBJ2-3	.	CASSQGGADTQYF	TGTGCCAGCAGCCAAGGGGGGGCAGATACGCAGTATTTT
TRBV19	TRBJ1-6	.	CASSLSRGKSPLHF	TGTGCCAGTAGTTTAAGTAGGGGCAAATCACCCCTCCACTTT
TRBV3-1/TRBV3-2	TRBJ2-6	.	CASSHPGGANVLTF	TGTGCCAGCAGCCACCCCGGGGGGGCCAACGTCCTGACTTTC